This entry lists 10 T cell receptor beta chains sequenced from one sample in a study of blood T cell repertoires in COVID-19. Libraries were prepared by immunoSEQ multiplex PCR; TCRdb keeps only in-frame clonotypes and omits some of them. This sample yields approximately 210,000 clones, of which about 88% are seen a single time; over 1.5% belongs to the top ten. Specimen: peripheral blood. These TCRs come from a man between 65 and 85 years old with acute or convalescent COVID-19.

The sample holds one count of this clone. CDR3 nucleotides: TGCGCCAGCAGTCAATCATTTGCTGTAACAGGGGGAGGGAGCAATCAGCCCCAGCATTTT. Its protein is CASSQSFAVTGGGSNQPQHF. V and J are TRBV23-1 and TRBJ1-5; 8 bases fit TRBD1. TRBV23-1 is an ORF, and what it does is uncertain. CDR3 length equals 20 residues. The V gene end was trimmed by 0 bases and the J gene end by 1 base; junction bases not matched to a gene: 14.

The CDR3 sequence is CASSPRGGLAGVVSYNEQFF. The CDR3 region has the DNA TGTGCCAGCAGCCCAAGGGGGGGACTAGCGGGAGTAGTATCCTACAATGAGCAGTTCTTC. J is TRBJ2-1 and V is TRBV9; 14 positions agree with TRBD2. Germline trimming cut 4 bases from V and 1 base from J; bases unmatched to any gene: 13. This CDR3 is 20 amino acids long. Germline V lookup: CDR1 SGDLS, CDR2 YYNGEE.

CDR3 region: CAWSVPGQGSNEQFF. The DNA for the CDR3 is TGTGCCTGGAGTGTACCGGGACAGGGGAGCAATGAGCAGTTCTTC. The gene calls are TRBV30 and TRBJ2-1; 10 positions match TRBD1. Germline loops: CDR1 GTSNPN, CDR2 SVGIG (reference sequence). The CDR3 is 15 residues long. The J segment lost 6 bases and the V segment lost 0 bases, leaving 5 bases of the junction unmatched.

The V call is TRBV6-1, the J call TRBJ1-1; D is uncertain. This CDR3 spans 14 amino acids. Germline CDR1 is MNHNS and CDR2 is SASEGT. Trimming took off 7 bases at V and 1 base at J, with 13 bases between the two ends. The CDR3 is CASTFEYENTEAFF. The DNA for the CDR3 is TGTGCCAGCACTTTTGAGTACGAGAACACTGAAGCTTTCTTT.

This clone has just one count. The chain couples TRBV24-1 to TRBJ2-5; maybe TRBD2 (6 bases). Germline loops: CDR1 KGHDR, CDR2 SFDVKD. Between the trimmed V and J ends, which lost 4 bases and 5 bases, there was a span of 13 bases. The CDR3 consists of 14 residues. The DNA for the CDR3 is TGTGCCACCAGTGACCGGGGGACGATTGAGACCCAGTACTTC. It specifies CATSDRGTIETQYF.

The rearrangement joins TRBV27 to TRBJ1-1, with a tentative D call TRBD1 (5 bases). The CDR3 length is 14 residues. With 5 bases removed from V and 5 bases from J, the gap between germline ends came to 15 bases. Germline CDR1 and CDR2: MNHEY and SMNVEV (reference sequence). The CDR3 is CASSPLQEGTEAFF. The CDR3 DNA reads as TGTGCCAGCAGTCCACTACAGGAGGGGACTGAAGCTTTCTTT.

The rearrangement joins TRBV9 to TRBJ2-7; TRBD1 is a possible D gene (5 bases). The CDR3 has 13 amino acids. The V end lost 0 bases, the J end lost 6 bases, and 10 bases lay between the germline ends. Germline assignment: CDR1 SGDLS and CDR2 YYNGEE. The CDR3 coding sequence is TGTGCCAGCAGCGTAGCGTTGGGGCGCGAGCAGTACTTC. It specifies CASSVALGREQYF.

V gene TRBV12-3 or TRBV12-4 combines with J gene TRBJ2-2; perhaps TRBD2 as D (6 bases). The CDR3 extends over 13 amino acids. V shed 7 bases and J shed 4 bases, with 10 bases lying between them. Written as DNA, the CDR3 is TGTGCCAGCACCGGAGGGGCCACCGGGGAGCTGTTTTTT. It is translated as CASTGGATGELFF.

This chain connects TRBV9 to TRBJ2-2; the D gene is possibly TRBD2 (6 bases). CDR1 and CDR2 (germline): SGDLS, YYNGEE. The CDR3 consists of 15 residues. Trimming took off 2 bases at V and 7 bases at J, with 15 bases between the two ends. For the CDR3, the DNA is TGTGCCAGCAGCGTGGGGTGGAGGGAGAACGGGGAGCTGTTTTTT. It encodes CASSVGWRENGELFF.

The chain combines TRBV18 with TRBJ2-2; possibly TRBD2 for D (5 bases). This CDR3 is built from 16 residues. V lost 3 bases and J 0 bases, leaving 11 bases between the germline ends. Germline CDR1 and CDR2: KGHSH and LQKENI. The DNA of the CDR3 is TGTGCCAGCTCACCGTCGACTATCCCGAACACCGGGGAGCTGTTTTTT. The encoded protein is CASSPSTIPNTGELFF.